The clone carrying this T cell receptor beta chain was observed a single time. Antigen unknown. The primer mix had 60 Vbeta and 13 Jbeta primers. The method was immunoSEQ multiplex PCR; TCRdb's version includes in-frame clones alone and lacks a portion of them. The sample holds approximately 180,000 clones; under 85% are singletons and the top ten take about 2.5%. V was cut by 4 bases and J by 5 bases, with 14 bases left in between. The CDR3 sequence is 14 residues long. The germline gives CDR1 SGHVS, CDR2 FQNEAQ. The record originates from a study of cytomegalovirus exposure and HLA in healthy donors. Whole-study context: Genetic ancestry analysis placed around four fifths of the 398 donors that were genotyped in the Caucasian-associated cluster.

Whole-study findings and limits: Later analysis revealed greater clonal expansion in HLA-associated TCR beta chains than in equally common others. Specificity for CMV antigens was confirmed in vitro for three of the CMV-associated chains.

This clonotype was sampled from a human donor in good health. The source material was PBMCs. This sequence joins TRBV7-8 and TRBJ1-2, with D unclear. CDR3 in DNA: TGTGCCAGCAGCTCACCCTTTGTAGATTATGGCTACACCTTC. It translates to CASSSPFVDYGYTF.